The 20 T cell receptor beta chains presented below share a single source sample, sequenced in a study of blood T cells in healthy people across ages. A second PCR, run for roughly 7 to 11 cycles, used a sample-barcoded 5' primer plus a J-beta primer mix. TCRdb re-called the 5' RACE reads with MiXCR, one entry per CDR3 protein. The sample yields some 900,000 distinct CDR3 sequences, roughly 43% seen once. The sequencing input was blood. Receptors were obtained from a man in his thirties or forties in good health.

V and J are TRBV7-9 and TRBJ2-7; D gene ambiguous. The CDR3 is 14 amino acids. V lost 1 base and J lost 3, with 10 bases in between. CDR1 is SEHNR, CDR2 FQNEAQ, per germline (reference sequence). CDR3 DNA sequence: TGTGCCAGCAGCTTAGGGCAGAGCTACTACGAGCAGTACTTC. Its protein is CASSLGQSYYEQYF.

This clonotype has just one count. Relative to the germline gene, one junction end is altered; a read error may explain this. The gene calls are TRBV4-1 and TRBJ2-2, with D perhaps assigned TRBD1 or TRBD2 (5 bases each). The CDR3 has 17 amino acids. In germline, CDR1 is MGHRA, CDR2 YSYEKL. The CDR3 nucleotides are TGCGTCAGCAGCCAATCCCCCGCAGGGAGCCCCACCGGGGAGCTGTTTTTT. This gives the protein CVSSQSPAGSPTGELFF.

This sequence joins TRBV9 and TRBJ1-2; D is possibly TRBD1 (5 bases). Germline V CDR1 and CDR2: SGDLS, YYNGEE. The V end was cut by 0 bases, the J end by 7 bases, with 16 bases between. This CDR3 comprises 15 residues. CDR3 sequence reads: CASSVACGQGSGYTF. CDR3 bases: TGTGCCAGCAGCGTAGCTTGCGGGCAGGGAAGTGGCTACACCTTC.

This clonotype appeared a few times. The chain uses TRBV27 and TRBJ2-4; D is uncertain. V was pared by 0 bases and J by 0 bases, with 9 bases between. This CDR3 comprises 16 residues. Looked up from germline, CDR1 is MNHEY and CDR2 is SMNVEV (reference sequence). Here the CDR3 reads CASSLSFALAKNIQYF. CDR3 DNA sequence: TGTGCCAGCAGTTTATCCTTCGCTCTAGCCAAAAACATTCAGTACTTC.

This clonotype was counted a few times. V is TRBV6-4 and J is TRBJ2-3, with TRBD2 identical over 7 bases. The CDR3 is 17 residues long. Germline CDR1 and CDR2: MRHNA and SNTAGT. Trimming at V came to 2 bases and at J to 0 bases, leaving 8 bases not matched to a gene. CDR3 nucleotide sequence: TGTGCCAGCAGTGACGACGAAACTAGCGCTAGCACAGATACGCAGTATTTT. Amino acid sequence: CASSDDETSASTDTQYF.

For the CDR3, the DNA is TGTGCCAGTAGTTTCGGACAGACCATTAATGAAAAACTGTTTTTT. As protein: CASSFGQTINEKLFF. This chain joins TRBV19 and TRBJ1-4; a possible D gene is TRBD1 (6 bases). The length of the CDR3 is 15 residues. Germline V gene lookup returns CDR1 LNHDA and CDR2 SQIVND (reference sequence). Trimming left V 5 bases short and J 4 bases short, with 14 bases between.

This clonotype came up a few times. In nucleotides, the CDR3 is TGCGCCAGCAGCCTAGGACAGGGACGGCTGAACACTGAAGCTTTCTTT. It is translated as CASSLGQGRLNTEAFF. V is TRBV4-1 and J is TRBJ1-1; TRBD1 matches at 8 bases. The CDR3 runs to 16 residues. The V gene end was trimmed by 4 bases and the J gene end by 0 bases; junction bases not matched to a gene: 7. Germline CDR1 MGHRA, CDR2 YSYEKL.

This chain connects TRBV11-3 to TRBJ2-1, with D tentatively TRBD1 (5 bases). Germline assignment: CDR1 SGHNT and CDR2 YENEEA. V was pared by 6 bases and J by 6 bases, with 12 bases between. The CDR3 is 13 amino acids. CDR3 nucleotides: TGTGCCAGCAGTGGGGTAAGGGGCAATGAGCAGTTCTTC. Translated: CASSGVRGNEQFF.

The rearrangement uses TRBV7-2 and TRBJ1-2; D is possibly TRBD1 (6 bases). The germline V gene encodes CDR1 SGHTA and CDR2 FQGNSA. This CDR3 contains 13 residues. Trimming took 8 bases from V and 2 from J, leaving 12 bases between them. The CDR3, as DNA: TGTGCCAGCGCCTGGGACATGAACTATGGCTACACCTTC. Residues: CASAWDMNYGYTF.

This clonotype has just a few counts. The chain is built from TRBV20-1 and TRBJ2-1, with 8 bases matching TRBD2. J was trimmed by 8 bases and V by 0 bases; bases with no gene match: 9. Germline CDR1 reads DFQATT; CDR2 reads SNEGSKA (reference sequence). The CDR3 covers 15 residues. In nucleotides, the CDR3 is TGCAGTGCTAGAGATCCCAGCGGGGGCACTCATGAGCAGTTCTTC. Its translation is CSARDPSGGTHEQFF.

Comment on this clonotype: This may stem from a read error, because a much larger clone lies one nucleotide away. V and J are TRBV6-2 or TRBV6-3 and TRBJ1-5; 7 nucleotides align to TRBD1. The CDR3 sequence is 16 residues long. Germline CDR1 MNHEY, CDR2 SVGEGT. CDR3 loop: CASSAELQGLDQTQHF. The CDR3 DNA reads as TGTGCCAGCAGTGCCGAATTACAGGGGCTCGATCAGACCCAGCATTTT.

The chain combines TRBV11-2 with TRBJ2-6; D unclear. CDR3 length: 17 residues. Germline assignment: CDR1 SGHAT and CDR2 FQNNGV. Trimming took 0 bases from V and 0 from J, leaving 9 bases between them. CDR3 region: CASSLDMWSSGANVLTF. The DNA of the CDR3 is TGTGCCAGCAGCTTAGATATGTGGAGCTCTGGGGCCAACGTCCTGACTTTC.

The chain recombines TRBV6-2 or TRBV6-3 with TRBJ2-5; tentatively, D is TRBD1 or TRBD2 (5 bases each). Per germline, CDR1 MNHEY and CDR2 SVGEGT. CDR3 length: 11 amino acids. V dropped 2 bases and J dropped 11 bases, with 9 bases sitting between them. CDR3 sequence reads: CASSYLREQYF. Written as DNA, the CDR3 is TGTGCCAGCAGTTACCTCAGGGAGCAGTACTTC.

The chain uses TRBV28 and TRBJ2-5, with TRBD2 identical over 12 bases. Germline CDR1 reads MDHEN; CDR2 reads SYDVKM. CDR3 length equals 16 residues. V lost 5 bases and J lost 3; bases outside the gene matches: 7. CDR3 amino acids: CASSLGTSGFEETQYF. CDR3 DNA sequence: TGTGCCAGCAGTCTCGGGACTAGCGGGTTCGAAGAGACCCAGTACTTC.

The V call is TRBV12-3 or TRBV12-4, the J call TRBJ1-1; a possible D gene is TRBD1 (5 bases). The CDR3 consists of 15 residues. With 5 bases removed from V and 4 bases from J, the gap between germline ends came to 17 bases. The CDR3 nucleotides read TGTGCCAGCAGTCCACATTACCCCGGGGGCACTGAAGCTTTCTTT. It translates to CASSPHYPGGTEAFF.

V and J are TRBV11-2 and TRBJ2-7; 9 nucleotides match TRBD1. Germline CDR1 SGHAT, CDR2 FQNNGV. V lost 8 bases to trimming and J lost 2 bases; unmatched junction nucleotides: 4. The CDR3 is made up of 13 amino acids. The DNA of the CDR3 is TGTGCCAGCCAGGGACAGGGTACCTACGAGCAGTACTTC. Encoded protein: CASQGQGTYEQYF.

The V call is TRBV6-6, the J call TRBJ2-7; 10 positions agree with TRBD1. The DNA end favors TRBJ2-5, so the J call may be wrong. Germline V gives CDR1 MNHNY, CDR2 SVGAGI (reference sequence). The CDR3 sequence is 15 residues long. In DNA form, the CDR3 reads TGTGCCAGCAGTTACCAGGACAGGGGGGAAGAGACCCAGTACTTC. Translated: CASSYQDRGEETQYF.

There are a few counts of this clonotype. CDR3 nucleotide sequence: TGTGCCACCATGGCAGCGGGAAGCACAGATACGCAGTATTTT. The encoded protein is CATMAAGSTDTQYF. V and J are TRBV24-1 and TRBJ2-3; TRBD2 matches at 7 bases. The J segment lost 0 bases and the V segment lost 8 bases, leaving 4 bases of the junction unmatched. Germline assignment: CDR1 KGHDR and CDR2 SFDVKD. The CDR3 length is 14 residues.

This clonotype has more than one count but fewer than ten. The rearrangement uses TRBV5-8 and TRBJ2-3, with D tentatively TRBD2 (5 bases). The germline CDR1 and CDR2 sequences are SGHTS and YDEGEE. Trimming shortened V by 3 bases and J by 5 bases, and 16 bases separated the two germline ends. This CDR3 comprises 15 residues. The chain's CDR3 is CASSSGSSIGDTQYF. In DNA, the CDR3 is TGTGCCAGCAGCTCGGGGAGTTCGATAGGAGATACGCAGTATTTT.

The rearrangement links TRBV11-2 to TRBJ1-4, with 10 bases aligning to TRBD1. The germline CDR1 and CDR2 sequences are SGHAT and FQNNGV. J was trimmed by 9 bases and V by 4 bases; bases with no gene match: 8. The CDR3 is 15 residues long. This chain's CDR3 is CASSWSGQGVKKLFF. The CDR3 DNA reads TGTGCCAGCAGCTGGTCCGGACAGGGGGTGAAAAAACTGTTTTTT.